These 17 T cell receptor beta chains originate from one sample sequenced in a study of shared clonotypes between healthy human individuals. The table came from immunoSEQ multiplex PCR; TCRdb's copy has only in-frame clones and leaves some out. Of roughly 500,000 clones in the sample, 79% were seen once. The sample taken for sequencing was PBMCs. Receptors were obtained from a woman aged 40 to 50 in good health. Some clones in this sample may be carry-over from other donors' samples.

The chain combines TRBV7-9 with TRBJ1-4; D unresolved. The CDR3 loop spans 12 amino acids. V was clipped by 2 bases and J by 3 bases, with 1 base between them. CDR1 and CDR2 from the germline V gene are SEHNR and FQNEAQ (reference sequence). The CDR3 DNA reads TGTGCCAGCAGCTTACCTAATGAAAAACTGTTTTTT. Its protein is CASSLPNEKLFF.

CDR3 nucleotide sequence: TGCGCCAGCAGCAAGCGGGAGAAGGTGGAGACCCAGTACTTC. Its translation is CASSKREKVETQYF. The chain recombines TRBV4-1 with TRBJ2-5; 8 bases match TRBD2. The CDR3 is 14 amino acids. CDR1 MGHRA and CDR2 YSYEKL come from the germline V gene. With V trimmed by 5 bases and J by 5 bases, 7 bases remained unmatched.

This rearrangement joins TRBV5-1 to TRBJ2-1; D not resolved. The CDR3 is 14 residues long. Germline V gene data show CDR1 as SGHRS and CDR2 as YFSETQ. V was trimmed by 0 bases and J by 4 bases, leaving 8 bases between them. CDR3 in amino acids: CASSLDTKYNEQFF. The DNA of the CDR3 is TGCGCCAGCAGCTTGGACACAAAGTACAATGAGCAGTTCTTC.

The chain joins TRBV27 to TRBJ2-7, with D tentatively TRBD2 (6 bases). The V end lost 5 bases, the J end lost 2 bases, and 28 bases lay between the germline ends. The CDR3 runs 19 residues. Germline CDR1 MNHEY, CDR2 SMNVEV (reference sequence). DNA of the CDR3: TGTGCCAGCAGTCCACTCCGGGACTTAGCAACCCCAGCGACCTACGAGCAGTACTTC. Encoded protein: CASSPLRDLATPATYEQYF.

The chain employs TRBV5-1 and TRBJ1-1; TRBD1 agrees at 7 bases. Unmatched junction bases numbered 10, after V lost 4 bases and J lost 4 bases. Germline V gene lookup returns CDR1 SGHRS and CDR2 YFSETQ. This CDR3 spans 15 amino acids. CDR3: CASSRGQEDFTEAFF. CDR3 bases: TGCGCCAGCAGCAGAGGACAGGAGGACTTCACTGAAGCTTTCTTT.

The gene calls are TRBV19 and TRBJ2-7; maybe TRBD2 (5 bases). Trimming took 8 bases from V and 8 from J, leaving 19 bases between them. This CDR3 contains 13 residues. The germline CDR1 and CDR2 sequences are LNHDA and SQIVND (reference sequence). DNA for the CDR3: TGTGCCAGTGGACCCGGCCCCCAGACTAAGCAGTACTTC. Residues: CASGPGPQTKQYF.

The chain recombines TRBV7-2 with TRBJ2-1; the D is unclear. CDR3 length equals 18 residues. CDR1 and CDR2 (germline): SGHTA, FQGNSA. The V and J ends lost 3 bases and 0 bases respectively, with 18 bases between them. The CDR3 loop is CASSLSRGAQSSYNEQFF. Here the CDR3 DNA reads TGTGCCAGCAGCTTGAGTCGAGGCGCCCAAAGCTCCTACAATGAGCAGTTCTTC. The variable domain in full, completed from reference TRBV7-2 and TRBJ2-1, reads GAGVSQSPSNKVTEKGKDVELRCDPISGHTALYWYRQSLGQGLEFLIYFQGNSAPDKSGLPSDRFSAERTGGSVSTLTIQRTQQEDSAVYLCASSLSRGAQSSYNEQFFGPGTRLTVL.

CDR3 bases: TGTGCCAGCAGTGTGATAAATGAGCAGTTCTTC. Its translation: CASSVINEQFF. V is TRBV6-1 and J is TRBJ2-1, with no clear D. Germline V CDR1 and CDR2: MNHNS, SASEGT. CDR3 length: 11 residues. Trimming left V 4 bases short and J 7 bases short, with 5 bases between.

This rearrangement joins TRBV19 to TRBJ2-1; no firm D call. Trimming took 5 bases from V and 5 from J, leaving 4 bases between them. The germline CDR1 and CDR2 sequences are LNHDA and SQIVND (reference sequence). The CDR3 runs 11 residues. The CDR3 DNA is TGTGCCAGTAGTCTGCACAATGAGCAGTTCTTC. Translation: CASSLHNEQFF.

The V gene is TRBV7-2, the J gene TRBJ2-2; TRBD2 matches at 11 bases. V trimming: 5 bases; J trimming: 4 bases; junction bases outside the gene matches: 6. This CDR3 has 16 amino acids. Germline assignment: CDR1 SGHTA and CDR2 FQGNSA. CDR3 loop: CASSRRLAGLTGELFF. CDR3 bases: TGTGCCAGCAGCCGAAGACTAGCGGGACTCACCGGGGAGCTGTTTTTT. The full variable domain, in which reference TRBV7-2 and TRBJ2-2 provide the parts outside the CDR3, is GAGVSQSPSNKVTEKGKDVELRCDPISGHTALYWYRQSLGQGLEFLIYFQGNSAPDKSGLPSDRFSAERTGGSVSTLTIQRTQQEDSAVYLCASSRRLAGLTGELFFGEGSRLTVL.

This clone is classed as medium-sized. The J gene is TRBJ2-1, the V gene TRBV2, with TRBD2 matching 8 bases. This CDR3 has 15 amino acids. Germline V gives CDR1 SNHLY, CDR2 FYNNEI. V shed 7 bases, J shed 9 bases, and the junction held 14 bases outside the gene matches. CDR3 in amino acids: CASTKEETGGREQFF. DNA for the CDR3: TGTGCCAGCACTAAAGAGGAAACGGGGGGGCGTGAGCAGTTCTTC.

V usage is TRBV28 and J usage is TRBJ2-2, with TRBD1 matching over 10 bases. Germline-derived CDR1 and CDR2 are MDHEN and SYDVKM. The CDR3 contains 18 residues. The trim removed 5 bases at V and 6 bases at J, leaving 15 bases unmatched. The CDR3 nucleotides read TGTGCCAGCAGTCCCCGGGACAGGGGTTATCGGGGCCCCGGGGAGCTGTTTTTT. Its protein is CASSPRDRGYRGPGELFF.

The chain has TRBV7-9 and TRBJ2-7, with D possibly being TRBD1 (6 bases). Trimming stripped 6 bases from V and 3 bases from J, with 15 bases between. The germline CDR1 and CDR2 sequences are SEHNR and FQNEAQ (reference sequence). This CDR3 has 14 amino acids. The CDR3 loop is CASSFRVTGYEQYF. The CDR3 DNA reads TGTGCCAGCAGTTTTCGTGTGACAGGCTACGAGCAGTACTTC.

This clone showed up just a few times. The V gene is TRBV23-1, the J gene TRBJ1-5; 7 nucleotides match TRBD1. TRBV23-1 is designated an ORF whose function remains uncertain. CDR3 size: 19 residues. The V gene end was trimmed by 1 base and the J gene end by 3 bases; junction bases not matched to a gene: 15. The CDR3 region has the DNA TGCGCCAGCAGTCAATGGGTTAACGGTTACAGGGGACCCAATCAGCCCCAGCATTTT. Translating gives CASSQWVNGYRGPNQPQHF.

The V gene is TRBV4-1, the J gene TRBJ2-2; 7 bases fit TRBD2. CDR1 MGHRA and CDR2 YSYEKL come from the germline V gene. The ends lost 6 bases at V and 6 bases at J; junction bases unmatched: 10. This CDR3 has 15 amino acids. CDR3 nucleotide sequence: TGCGCCAGCAGAGAAAGCGGGAATGTCGCCGGGGAGCTGTTTTTT. Translation: CASRESGNVAGELFF.

In this sample, this clone turned up once. This chain connects TRBV28 to TRBJ2-1; possibly TRBD2 for D (5 bases). V was pared by 4 bases and J by 8 bases, with 18 bases between. Per germline, CDR1 MDHEN and CDR2 SYDVKM. CDR3 size: 15 residues. CDR3: CASSSVLLDGDEQFF. The CDR3 coding sequence is TGTGCCAGCAGTTCTGTCCTACTAGATGGGGATGAGCAGTTCTTC. The whole variable domain, filled in from reference TRBV28 and TRBJ2-1, reads DVKVTQSSRYLVKRTGEKVFLECVQDMDHENMFWYRQDPGLGLRLIYFSYDVKMKEKGDIPEGYSVSREKKERFSLILESASTNQTSMYLCASSSVLLDGDEQFFGPGTRLTVL.

The chain combines TRBV7-6 with TRBJ2-1; 11 positions agree with TRBD2. Losses at the gene ends were 2 bases for V and 7 bases for J; bases not matched to a gene: 7. Germline V gene sequence: CDR1 SGHVS, CDR2 FNYEAQ. The CDR3 contains 16 residues. CDR3 in DNA: TGTGCCAGCAGCTTATTGCCTAGCGGGAGGTGGAATGAGCAGTTCTTC. It encodes CASSLLPSGRWNEQFF.